The next 12 T cell receptor beta chains were all read from a single sample in a study of T cell responses to AZD1222 COVID-19 vaccine. TCRdb keeps only in-frame clones here, not all; method: immunoSEQ multiplex PCR. Among under 130,000 clones listed, 90% to 95% were seen once. The input for sequencing was peripheral blood, taken on day 0 of AZD1222 vaccination. These receptors came from an adult in good health.

The V gene is TRBV7-8, the J gene TRBJ1-1; D ambiguous. Trimming stripped 6 bases from V and 0 bases from J, with 11 bases between. This CDR3 comprises 14 residues. Germline CDR1 is SGHVS and CDR2 is FQNEAQ. CDR3 sequence reads: CASSYRRLNTEAFF. CDR3 DNA: TGTGCCAGCAGTTACCGGAGGTTGAACACTGAAGCTTTCTTT.

The chain carries TRBV11-2 and TRBJ2-7; D uncertain. Trimming took 1 base from V and 3 from J, leaving 10 bases between them. Per the germline V gene, CDR1 is SGHAT and CDR2 is FQNNGV. CDR3 length equals 14 residues. CDR3 amino acids: CASSLAEPNYEQYF. CDR3 coding DNA: TGTGCCAGCAGCTTAGCGGAACCCAACTACGAGCAGTACTTC.

The CDR3 DNA is TGTGCCAGCAGCTTTCTCGGGGCGAACTTCTACGAGCAGTACTTC. The encoded protein is CASSFLGANFYEQYF. V is TRBV27 and J is TRBJ2-7; D might be TRBD1 or TRBD2, each matching 5 bases. Looked up from germline, CDR1 is MNHEY and CDR2 is SMNVEV (reference sequence). The CDR3 totals 15 residues. The V end lost 6 bases, the J end lost 3 bases, and 18 bases lay between the germline ends.

This chain joins TRBV29-1 and TRBJ2-5; D perhaps matches TRBD2 (6 bases). The length of the CDR3 is 15 residues. The germline CDR1 and CDR2 sequences are SQVTM and ANQGSEA. V lost 5 bases, J lost 3 bases, and 19 bases lay in between. The DNA for the CDR3 is TGCAGCGTTAGATACCTCTGGGGGGAGAAAGAGACCCAGTACTTC. Amino acids: CSVRYLWGEKETQYF.

The V call is TRBV28, the J call TRBJ2-5, with 10 bases lining up with TRBD2. CDR3 length: 14 residues. Germline CDR1 MDHEN, CDR2 SYDVKM. V lost 8 bases, J lost 1 base, and 4 bases stayed unmatched. The DNA of the CDR3 is TGTGCCAGCGGAGCGGGAGGGCCCCAAGAGACCCAGTACTTC. Translating gives CASGAGGPQETQYF.

This sequence joins TRBV30 and TRBJ2-1, with 7 bases matching TRBD2. Trimming cost V 1 base and J 4 bases; bases outside gene matches: 10. The CDR3 has 16 residues. CDR1 is GTSNPN and CDR2 is SVGIG in the germline V gene (reference sequence). CDR3 residues: CAWSAGAGRKYNEQFF. CDR3 DNA: TGTGCCTGGAGTGCCGGAGCGGGAAGAAAGTACAATGAGCAGTTCTTC. Full variable domain (rest looked up from reference TRBV30 and TRBJ2-1): SQTIHQWPATLVQPVGSPLSLECTVEGTSNPNLYWYRQAAGRGLQLLFYSVGIGQISSEVPQNLSASRPQDRQFILSSKKLLLSDSGFYLCAWSAGAGRKYNEQFFGPGTRLTVL.

This clone has just one count. The rearrangement joins TRBV28 to TRBJ1-2, with 7 bases lining up with TRBD1. The J segment lost 8 bases and the V segment lost 4 bases, leaving 22 bases of the junction unmatched. The CDR3 extends over 18 amino acids. Germline assignment: CDR1 MDHEN and CDR2 SYDVKM. In DNA form, the CDR3 reads TGTGCCAGCAGTTCTCTGACCGGGACAGAACATTACCTTGGGGGCTACACCTTC. Residues: CASSSLTGTEHYLGGYTF.

The chain uses TRBV4-1 and TRBJ1-5; 7 nucleotides align to TRBD1. The V gene end was trimmed by 1 base and the J gene end by 7 bases; junction bases not matched to a gene: 7. Germline lookup yields CDR1 MGHRA and CDR2 YSYEKL. The length of the CDR3 is 15 residues. DNA for the CDR3: TGCGCCAGCAGCCAAGGCCCGACAGGGAGCCAGCCCCAGCATTTT. This codes for CASSQGPTGSQPQHF.

This chain's CDR3 is CASSQGTHSYEQYF. CDR3 bases: TGTGCCAGCAGCCAAGGCACTCATTCCTACGAGCAGTACTTC. This sequence joins TRBV4-2 and TRBJ2-7; no definite D call. CDR3 length: 14 residues. CDR1 and CDR2 (germline): LGHNA, YNFKEQ. Trimming shortened V by 1 base and J by 1 base, and 8 bases separated the two germline ends.

J is TRBJ1-2 and V is TRBV6-5; no clear D gene. This CDR3 is built from 13 residues. Germline V gene data show CDR1 as MNHEY and CDR2 as SVGAGI. Deletions cut 7 bases from V and 0 bases from J, with 9 bases between. CDR3 sequence (DNA): TGTGCCAGCACTGTCAGCACTAACTATGGCTACACCTTC. Its translation: CASTVSTNYGYTF.

This clone was counted once. CDR3 DNA sequence: TGTGCCACCTCCCCGGGGCTAGCGGGAATCCTTTACGAGCAGTACTTC. Protein product: CATSPGLAGILYEQYF. The chain carries TRBV28 and TRBJ2-7; 9 bases are a match to TRBD2. Germline loops: CDR1 MDHEN, CDR2 SYDVKM. The V gene end was trimmed by 10 bases and the J gene end by 4 bases; junction bases not matched to a gene: 17. The CDR3 has 16 residues.

This clone was picked up one time. The chain recombines TRBV6-5 with TRBJ1-3; D gene ambiguous. The germline V and J ends were trimmed by 7 bases and 0 bases, with 13 bases remaining between them. This CDR3 has 15 residues. CDR1 is MNHEY, CDR2 SVGAGI, per germline. The chain's CDR3 is CASIRDLYSGNTIYF. The CDR3 nucleotides are TGTGCCAGCATTCGCGACCTTTACTCTGGAAACACCATATATTTT.